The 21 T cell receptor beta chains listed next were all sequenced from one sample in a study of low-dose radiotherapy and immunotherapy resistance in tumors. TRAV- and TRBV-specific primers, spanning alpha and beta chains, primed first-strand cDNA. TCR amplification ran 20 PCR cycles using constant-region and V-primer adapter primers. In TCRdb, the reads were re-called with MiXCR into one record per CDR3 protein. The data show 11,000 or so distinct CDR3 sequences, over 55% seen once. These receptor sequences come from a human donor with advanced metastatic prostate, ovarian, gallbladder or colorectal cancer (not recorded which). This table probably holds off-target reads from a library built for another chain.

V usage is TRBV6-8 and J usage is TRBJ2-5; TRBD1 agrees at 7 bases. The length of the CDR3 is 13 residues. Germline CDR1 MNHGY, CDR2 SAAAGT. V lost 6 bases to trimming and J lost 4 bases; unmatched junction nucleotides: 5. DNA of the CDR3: TGTGCCAGCAGGAGGGACAGCCCAGAGACCCAGTACTTC. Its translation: CASRRDSPETQYF.

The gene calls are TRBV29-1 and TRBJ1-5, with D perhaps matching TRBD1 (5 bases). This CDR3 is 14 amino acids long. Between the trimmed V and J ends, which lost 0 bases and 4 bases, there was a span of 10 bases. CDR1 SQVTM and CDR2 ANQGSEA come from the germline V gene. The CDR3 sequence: CSVEDSPGNQPQHF. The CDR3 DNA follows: TGCAGCGTTGAAGATAGCCCAGGGAATCAGCCCCAGCATTTT. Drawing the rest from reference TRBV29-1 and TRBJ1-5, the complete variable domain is SAVISQKPSRDICQRGTSLTIQCQVDSQVTMMFWYRQQPGQSLTLIATANQGSEATYESGFVIDKFPISRPNLTFSTLTVSNMSPEDSSIYLCSVEDSPGNQPQHFGDGTRLSIL.

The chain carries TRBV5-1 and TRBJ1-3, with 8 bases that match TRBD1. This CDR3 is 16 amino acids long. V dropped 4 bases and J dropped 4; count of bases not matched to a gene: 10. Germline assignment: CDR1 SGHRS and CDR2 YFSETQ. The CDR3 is CASSDSPGTGGNTIYF. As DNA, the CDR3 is TGCGCCAGCAGCGACTCGCCCGGGACAGGAGGAAACACCATATATTTT.

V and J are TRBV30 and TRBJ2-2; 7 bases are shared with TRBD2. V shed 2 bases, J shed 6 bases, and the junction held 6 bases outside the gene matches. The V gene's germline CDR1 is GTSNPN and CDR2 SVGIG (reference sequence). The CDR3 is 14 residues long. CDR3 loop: CAWSSGLDAGELFF. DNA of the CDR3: TGTGCCTGGAGTTCAGGACTAGACGCCGGGGAGCTGTTTTTT.

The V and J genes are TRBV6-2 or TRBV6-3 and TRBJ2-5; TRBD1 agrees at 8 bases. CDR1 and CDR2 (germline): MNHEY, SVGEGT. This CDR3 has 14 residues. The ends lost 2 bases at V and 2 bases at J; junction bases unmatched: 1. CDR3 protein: CASSYGTGQETQYF. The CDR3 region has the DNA TGTGCCAGCAGTTACGGGACAGGTCAAGAGACCCAGTACTTC.

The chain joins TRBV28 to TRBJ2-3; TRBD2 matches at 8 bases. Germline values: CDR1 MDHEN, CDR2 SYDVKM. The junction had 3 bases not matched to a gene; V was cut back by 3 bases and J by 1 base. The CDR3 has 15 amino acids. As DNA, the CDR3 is TGTGCCAGCAGTTTTGGGCGGGGGGGCACAGATACGCAGTATTTT. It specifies CASSFGRGGTDTQYF.

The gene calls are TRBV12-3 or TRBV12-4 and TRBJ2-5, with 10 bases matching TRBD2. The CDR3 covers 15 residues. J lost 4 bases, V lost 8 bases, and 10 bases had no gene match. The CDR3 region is CASCPSGSRSETQYF. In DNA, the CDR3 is TGTGCCAGCTGTCCTAGCGGGAGTAGGTCAGAGACCCAGTACTTC.

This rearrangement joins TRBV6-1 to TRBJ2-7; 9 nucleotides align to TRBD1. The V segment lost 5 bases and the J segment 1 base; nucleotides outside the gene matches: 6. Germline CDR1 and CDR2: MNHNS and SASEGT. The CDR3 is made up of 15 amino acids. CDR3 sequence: CASSPGTGQSYEQYF. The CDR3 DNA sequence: TGTGCCAGCAGTCCCGGGACAGGGCAATCCTACGAGCAGTACTTC.

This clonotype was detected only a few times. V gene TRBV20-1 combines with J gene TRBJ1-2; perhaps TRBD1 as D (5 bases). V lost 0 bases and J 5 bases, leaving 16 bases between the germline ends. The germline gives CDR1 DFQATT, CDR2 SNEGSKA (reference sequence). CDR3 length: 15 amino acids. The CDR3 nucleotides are TGCAGTGCTAGAGAAACCGGGACCGGCAGTTATGGCTACACCTTC. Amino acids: CSARETGTGSYGYTF.

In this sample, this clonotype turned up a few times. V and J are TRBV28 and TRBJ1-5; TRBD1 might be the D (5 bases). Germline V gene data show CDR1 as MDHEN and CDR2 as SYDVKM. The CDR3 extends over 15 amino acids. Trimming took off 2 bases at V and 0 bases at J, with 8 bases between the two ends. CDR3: CASSLMGDSNQPQHF. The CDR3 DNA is TGTGCCAGCAGTTTAATGGGGGATAGCAATCAGCCCCAGCATTTT. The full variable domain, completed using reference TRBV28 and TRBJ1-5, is DVKVTQSSRYLVKRTGEKVFLECVQDMDHENMFWYRQDPGLGLRLIYFSYDVKMKEKGDIPEGYSVSREKKERFSLILESASTNQTSMYLCASSLMGDSNQPQHFGDGTRLSIL.

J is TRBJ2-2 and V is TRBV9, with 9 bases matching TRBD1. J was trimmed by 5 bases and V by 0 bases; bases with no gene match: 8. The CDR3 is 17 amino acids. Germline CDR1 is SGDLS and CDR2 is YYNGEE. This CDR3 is CASSVGLGQGRTGELFF. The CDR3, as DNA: TGTGCCAGCAGCGTAGGACTGGGACAGGGAAGGACCGGGGAGCTGTTTTTT.

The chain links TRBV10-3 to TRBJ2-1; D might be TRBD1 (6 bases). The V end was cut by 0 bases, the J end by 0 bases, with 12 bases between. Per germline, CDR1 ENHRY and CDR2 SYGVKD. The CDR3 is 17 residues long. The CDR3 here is CAISESQGTNSYNEQFF. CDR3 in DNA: TGTGCCATCAGTGAGTCGCAGGGGACAAACTCCTACAATGAGCAGTTCTTC.

CDR3 in amino acids: CASSTWAGRGSSIQYF. As DNA, the CDR3 is TGTGCCAGCAGCACATGGGCGGGCAGGGGATCAAGCATTCAGTACTTC. This chain joins TRBV6-1 and TRBJ2-4, with D possibly matching TRBD1 (6 bases). Trimming cost V 6 bases and J 9 bases, with 24 bases left between them. The CDR3 sequence is 16 residues long. In germline, CDR1 is MNHNS, CDR2 SASEGT.

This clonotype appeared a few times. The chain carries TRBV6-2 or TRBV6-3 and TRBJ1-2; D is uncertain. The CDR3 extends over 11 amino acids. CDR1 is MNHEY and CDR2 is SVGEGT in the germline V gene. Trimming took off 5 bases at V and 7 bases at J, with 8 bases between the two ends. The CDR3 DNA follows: TGTGCCAGCAGTGCCAGCCCTGGCTACACCTTC. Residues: CASSASPGYTF.

The CDR3, as DNA: TGCGCCAGCAGCTTGCAGGGAGGGCCCTACGAGCAGTACTTC. It encodes CASSLQGGPYEQYF. The rearrangement links TRBV5-1 to TRBJ2-7; 7 bases match TRBD2. With V trimmed by 1 base and J by 2 bases, 3 bases remained unmatched. Germline-derived CDR1 and CDR2 are SGHRS and YFSETQ. CDR3 length equals 14 residues.

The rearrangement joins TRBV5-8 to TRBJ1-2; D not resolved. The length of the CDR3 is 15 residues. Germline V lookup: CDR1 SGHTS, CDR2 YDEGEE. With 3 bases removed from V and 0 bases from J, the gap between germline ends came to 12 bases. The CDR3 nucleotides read TGTGCCAGCAGCTGGACCCTTCAAGCTAACTATGGCTACACCTTC. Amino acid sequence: CASSWTLQANYGYTF.

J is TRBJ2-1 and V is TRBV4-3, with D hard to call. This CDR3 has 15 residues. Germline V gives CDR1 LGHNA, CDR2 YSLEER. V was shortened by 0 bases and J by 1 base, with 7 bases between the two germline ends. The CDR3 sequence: CASSQDKASYNEQFF. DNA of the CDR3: TGCGCCAGCAGCCAAGATAAGGCGTCCTACAATGAGCAGTTCTTC.

CDR3 protein: CASSSRPQPQHF. The CDR3 DNA sequence: TGTGCCAGCAGTTCCCGGCCTCAGCCCCAGCATTTT. This sequence joins TRBV28 and TRBJ1-5; D gene ambiguous. This CDR3 spans 12 amino acids. Germline-derived CDR1 and CDR2 are MDHEN and SYDVKM. The V end was cut by 4 bases, the J end by 6 bases, with 7 bases between. The complete variable domain, with remaining parts taken from reference TRBV28 and TRBJ1-5, reads DVKVTQSSRYLVKRTGEKVFLECVQDMDHENMFWYRQDPGLGLRLIYFSYDVKMKEKGDIPEGYSVSREKKERFSLILESASTNQTSMYLCASSSRPQPQHFGDGTRLSIL.

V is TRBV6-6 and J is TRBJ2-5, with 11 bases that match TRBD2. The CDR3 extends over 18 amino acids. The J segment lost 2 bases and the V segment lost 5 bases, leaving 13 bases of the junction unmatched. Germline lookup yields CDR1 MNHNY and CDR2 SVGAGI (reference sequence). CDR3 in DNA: TGTGCCAGCAGTCCACACCGAGCCGGGACTAGCGGACAAGAGACCCAGTACTTC. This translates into CASSPHRAGTSGQETQYF.

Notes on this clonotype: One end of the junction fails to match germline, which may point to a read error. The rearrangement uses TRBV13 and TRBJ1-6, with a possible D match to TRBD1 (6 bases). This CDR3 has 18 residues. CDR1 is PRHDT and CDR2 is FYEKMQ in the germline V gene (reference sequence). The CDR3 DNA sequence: TGTGCAATGAGAGGGTTTCCTTGGGGGGACACCAATGCAGGCAAATCAACCTTT. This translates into CAMRGFPWGDTNAGKSTF. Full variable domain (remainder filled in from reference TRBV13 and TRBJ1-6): AAGVIQSPRHLIKEKRETATLKCYPIPRHDTVYWYQQGPGQDPQFLISFYEKMQSDKGSIPDRFSAQQFSDYHSELNMSSLELGDSALYFCAMRGFPWGDTNAGKSTFGNGTRLTVT.

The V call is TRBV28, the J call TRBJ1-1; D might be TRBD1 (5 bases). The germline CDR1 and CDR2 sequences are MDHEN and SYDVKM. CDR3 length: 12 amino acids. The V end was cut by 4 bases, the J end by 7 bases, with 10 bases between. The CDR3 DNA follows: TGTGCCAGCAGTTACCCAGGGCTTGAAGCTTTCTTT. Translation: CASSYPGLEAFF.